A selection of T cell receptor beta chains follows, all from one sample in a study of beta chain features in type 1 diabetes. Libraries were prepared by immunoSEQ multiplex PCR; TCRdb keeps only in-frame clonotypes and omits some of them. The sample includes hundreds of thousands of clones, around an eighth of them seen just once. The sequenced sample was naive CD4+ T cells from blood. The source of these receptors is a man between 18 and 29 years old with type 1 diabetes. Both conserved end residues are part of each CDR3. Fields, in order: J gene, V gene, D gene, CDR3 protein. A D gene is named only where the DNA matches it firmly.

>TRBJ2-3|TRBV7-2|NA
CASSPSGTDTQYF
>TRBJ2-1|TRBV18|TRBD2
CASSPPGGEQFF
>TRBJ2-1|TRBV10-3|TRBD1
CASMGGTGKVNEQFF
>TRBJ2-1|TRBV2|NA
CASSDSNEQFF
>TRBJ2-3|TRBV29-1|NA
CSGAGGDTDTQYF
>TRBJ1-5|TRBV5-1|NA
CASSLRIWYQPQHF
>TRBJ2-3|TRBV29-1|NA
CSVERDHGGTDTQYF
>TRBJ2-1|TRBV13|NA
CASSLTSGNEQFF
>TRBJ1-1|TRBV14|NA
CASSQDLWVGAFF
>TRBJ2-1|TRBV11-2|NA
CASRRGGGTYNEQFF
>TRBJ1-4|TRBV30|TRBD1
CAWSSPGRTGRREKLFF
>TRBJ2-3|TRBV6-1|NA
CASTPRVASDTQYF
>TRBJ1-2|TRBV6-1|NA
CASSEIRWVGYGYTF
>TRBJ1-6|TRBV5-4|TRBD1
CASSPDRGVTPLHF
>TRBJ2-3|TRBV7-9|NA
CASSLSSTDTQYF
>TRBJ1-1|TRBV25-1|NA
CASSVGAVNTEAFF
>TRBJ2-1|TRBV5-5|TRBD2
CASSGGTSGAYNEQFF
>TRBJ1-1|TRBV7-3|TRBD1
CASGRQGMITEAFF
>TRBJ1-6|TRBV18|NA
CASSPRAGVLDYNSPLHF
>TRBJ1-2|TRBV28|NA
CAVQGLFPDGYTF
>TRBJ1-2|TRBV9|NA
CASSAGGENYGYTF
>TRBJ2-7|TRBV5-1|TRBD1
CASSRSRTDRDSSYEQYF
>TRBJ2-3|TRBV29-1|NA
CSGDGGGTDTQYF
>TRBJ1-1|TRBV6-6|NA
CASRGEDTEAFF
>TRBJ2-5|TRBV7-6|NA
CASSLGVQAAETQYF
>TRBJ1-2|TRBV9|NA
CASSVGLRGPRNGYTF
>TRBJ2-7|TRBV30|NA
CAWRLAGSYEQYF
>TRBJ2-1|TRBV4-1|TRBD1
CASSPGQGATNEQFF
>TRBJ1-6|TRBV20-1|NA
CSARDGSPLHF
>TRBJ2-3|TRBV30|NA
CAWSLDAARTDTQYF
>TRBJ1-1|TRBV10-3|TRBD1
CAILKGQGNTEAFF
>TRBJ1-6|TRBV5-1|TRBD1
CASSLGTGNSPLHF
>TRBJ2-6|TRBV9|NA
CASSPSGANVLTF
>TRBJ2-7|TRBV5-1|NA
CASSLDPGSSYEQYF
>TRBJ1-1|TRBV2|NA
CASSTMNTEAFF
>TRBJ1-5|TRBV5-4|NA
CASTTSGGSNQPQHF
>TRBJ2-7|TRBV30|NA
CAWSKMVGDEQYF
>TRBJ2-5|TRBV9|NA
CASSVAAAAGQETQYF
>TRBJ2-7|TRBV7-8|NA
CASSLAEASYEQYF
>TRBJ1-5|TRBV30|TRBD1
CAWSVQGNSNQPQHF
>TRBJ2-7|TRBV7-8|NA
CASSLAGSGSYEQYF
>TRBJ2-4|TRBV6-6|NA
CASSHRDPEVKNIQYF
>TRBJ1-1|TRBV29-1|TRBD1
CSAGPGQGTNTEAFF
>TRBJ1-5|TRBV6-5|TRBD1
CASSPTGNQPQHF
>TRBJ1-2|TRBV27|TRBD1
CASSGQAGGYTF